This T cell receptor (beta chain) came from a study of T cells in Graves' hyperthyroidism and ophthalmopathy. The CDR3 contains 14 residues. J lost 4 bases, V lost 2 bases, and 0 bases had no gene match. Germline V gives CDR1 SGDLS, CDR2 YYNGEE. This clonotype was seen ten or more times. RNA transcripts served as the template for amplifying TCR beta CDR3 regions. First-round RT-PCR with HTBI primers amplified the TCR CDR3 region. One entry per CDR3 protein results from TCRdb running MiXCR on the multiplex PCR reads. The profile shows 250,000 to 400,000 distinct CDR3 sequences, 12% to 15% of them singletons.

The chain combines TRBV9 with TRBJ2-1, with 10 bases lining up with TRBD2. This clonotype was sampled from a woman in her forties with Graves' ophthalmopathy. The sample taken for sequencing was blood. In DNA form, the CDR3 reads TGTGCCAGCAGCGTGACTAGCGGGTACAATGAGCAGTTCTTC. Protein product: CASSVTSGYNEQFF.